A single TCR beta chain is shown here with its context. TCRdb's table, derived via immunoSEQ multiplex PCR, lists solely in-frame clones and lacks some. The table records about 710,000 clones, over 75% of them present only once. These data belong to a study of shared T cell receptors in the human thymus. V dropped 0 bases and J dropped 2; count of bases not matched to a gene: 19. The germline CDR1 and CDR2 sequences are LGHNA and YNFKEQ. The CDR3 is 20 residues long. This same sample was also part of a study on human thymus T cells. That paper adds: V and J gene usage appeared biased in thymic and blood repertoires. As related research reported, thymic repertoires overlapped highly among unrelated individuals.

The sequence derives from a boy in the first two years of life with a congenital heart defect. Specimen: thymocytes. The chain joins TRBV4-2 to TRBJ2-7; the match to TRBD2 covers 7 bases. The CDR3 protein is CASSQDQRGGRGFQTYEQYF. In DNA form, the CDR3 reads TGTGCCAGCAGCCAAGATCAAAGGGGAGGGCGGGGGTTCCAAACCTACGAGCAGTACTTC.